Listed here are 2 T cell receptor beta chains from one sample, sequenced in a study of T cells in Graves' hyperthyroidism and ophthalmopathy. Amplification yielded TCR beta CDR3 regions, with RNA transcripts as the source. The HTBI primer set served for first-round RT-PCR of the TCR CDR3. Each CDR3 protein is one row after TCRdb ran MiXCR on the multiplex PCR reads. Of fewer than 700,000 distinct CDR3 sequences in the sample, under 20% are singletons; the top ten hold around 17%. Sequencing used blood. The receptors derive from a woman younger than 35 with Graves' ophthalmopathy.

On this clonotype itself: A read error may explain this, as a much larger clone is one base away. The chain links TRBV6-1 to TRBJ2-7; D is perhaps TRBD1 (7 bases). This CDR3 comprises 15 residues. Trimming cost V 7 bases and J 4 bases, with 20 bases left between them. Looked up from germline, CDR1 is MNHNS and CDR2 is SASEGT. The CDR3 loop reads CASTQGGRVVYEQYF. CDR3 in DNA: TGTGCCAGCACCCAGGGGGGACGGGTGGTGTACGAGCAGTACTTC.

This clonotype was seen only a few times. The chain carries TRBV3-1 and TRBJ2-1, with 7 bases that match TRBD1. This CDR3 comprises 16 residues. CDR1 and CDR2 (germline): LGHDT, YNNKEL (reference sequence). Trimming cost V 0 bases and J 6 bases; bases outside gene matches: 8. CDR3: CASSQDVRQGGNEQFF. CDR3 DNA sequence: TGTGCCAGCAGCCAAGATGTTCGACAGGGTGGCAATGAGCAGTTCTTC.